The T cell receptor (beta chain) described here comes from a study of shared clonotypes between healthy human individuals. General observations from the study: About 5% of naive CD4 clonotypes were shared across a few donors.

Clones were read by immunoSEQ multiplex PCR, and TCRdb kept only the in-frame ones, dropping some. Of roughly 1.5 million clones detected, 95% to 99% appear once; the ten largest clones hold about 0.45%. CDR1 and CDR2 from the germline V gene are SGHVS and FQNEAQ. This CDR3 is 17 amino acids long. V gave up 4 bases and J gave up 5 bases, with 22 bases separating them. Comment on this clone: Its antigen is not known.

Sequences were obtained from naive CD4+ T cells sorted from blood. The subset denotes: CD45RA+ positively selected. The chain combines TRBV7-8 with TRBJ2-3, with D hard to call. This receptor was identified in a man aged 25-45 years in good health. The CDR3 DNA sequence: TGTGCCAGCAGCTCCCGGGCCTTATTCAAAATACTAGATACGCAGTATTTT. Protein: CASSSRALFKILDTQYF. The whole variable domain, filled in from reference TRBV7-8 and TRBJ2-3, reads GAGVSQSPRYKVAKRGQDVALRCDPISGHVSLFWYQQALGQGPEFLTYFQNEAQLDKSGLPSDRFFAERPEGSVSTLKIQRTQQEDSAVYLCASSSRALFKILDTQYFGPGTRLTVL.